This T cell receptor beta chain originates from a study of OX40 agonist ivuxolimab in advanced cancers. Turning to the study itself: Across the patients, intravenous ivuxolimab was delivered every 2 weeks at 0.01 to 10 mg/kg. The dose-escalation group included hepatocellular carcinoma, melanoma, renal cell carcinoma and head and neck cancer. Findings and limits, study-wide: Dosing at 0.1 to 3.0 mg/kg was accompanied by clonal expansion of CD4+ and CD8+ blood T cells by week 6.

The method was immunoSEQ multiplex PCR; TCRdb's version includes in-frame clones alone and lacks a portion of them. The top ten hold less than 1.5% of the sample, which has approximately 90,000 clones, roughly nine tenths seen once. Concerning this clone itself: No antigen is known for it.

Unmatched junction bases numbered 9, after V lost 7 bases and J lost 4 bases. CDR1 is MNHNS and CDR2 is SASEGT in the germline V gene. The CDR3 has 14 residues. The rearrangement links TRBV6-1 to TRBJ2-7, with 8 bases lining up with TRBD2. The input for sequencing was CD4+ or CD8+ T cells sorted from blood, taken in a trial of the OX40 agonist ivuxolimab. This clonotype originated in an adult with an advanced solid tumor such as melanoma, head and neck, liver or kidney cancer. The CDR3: CASKYREGFYEQYF. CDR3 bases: TGTGCCAGCAAGTATCGGGAGGGATTTTACGAGCAGTACTTC.